This record concerns one T cell receptor (beta chain) sequence. What antigen it recognizes has not been identified. The record has no base qualities; no much larger clone is one base away. The library came from the immunoSEQ multiplex PCR assay. A mixture of 60 forward primers for TCR Vbeta segments and 13 reverse primers for TCR Jbeta segments was used in the multiplex PCR. The CDR3 region of rearranged TCR beta genes was amplified from genomic DNA with a multiplex PCR assay. On the Illumina HiSeq System, the amplified TCR beta libraries were sequenced as 87-base-pair reads. The study's own analysis went as follows. A later analysis tallied some 79 million unique TCR beta chains across the 700 or so repertoires, and 10 million to 11 million of those chains were shared by two or more donors. Raw reads were error-corrected and collapsed into unique sequences by a nearest-neighbor algorithm in which closely related sequences were merged to remove PCR and sequencing errors. To assign V, D and J gene segments, CDR3 sequences were aligned to IMGT reference sequences. For a sequence to be retained, a match of at least six nucleotides was required to both a V gene segment and a J gene segment. A rearrangement counted as productive if the CDR3 had no stop codons and remained in frame with V and J, and every other rearrangement counted as non-productive. CDR3 was defined according to IMGT convention as the region running from the second conserved V-encoded cysteine to the conserved J-encoded phenylalanine. Sequences without an unambiguous match to a single V gene segment were excluded from the earlier analysis of almost 600 of the donors. An earlier analysis of several hundred of the donors classified V segments as functional when productive rearrangements were above 56.7% and as segregating when the standard deviation between donors was above 5%. A statistical classification framework was built for diagnosing cytomegalovirus status from the catalog of TCR beta chain sequences. A later analysis assigned V and J genes by comparing TCR nucleotide sequences with IMGT/GENE-DB human TR gene sequences. In a later analysis, CDR3 sequences and most-parsimonious VDJ recombination scenarios were assigned using the TCRdist pipeline. A later analysis defined each TCR beta chain by its CDR3 amino acid sequence plus V-gene family, and excluded reads lacking a unique V-gene family. To address suspected cross-contamination and a sequencing artifact, a later analysis removed approximately 590 highly shared, low-generation-probability nucleotide sequences. In a later analysis, a clonal expansion index was calculated for each public chain from normalized within-repertoire ranks of inferred template counts. In a later analysis, generation probabilities were computed with a VDJ recombination model fitted to out-of-frame rearrangements, and the resulting probabilities were checked against IGoR. In a later analysis, hypergeometric tests were used to score TCR-TCR, TCR-HLA and TCR-CMV co-occurrence, with a repertoire-size bias correction applied to TCR pairs. A later analysis estimated false discovery rates by permuting HLA or CMV assignments 20 times. A later analysis grouped co-occurring TCRs with DBSCAN, adding TCRdist sequence similarity when clustering within HLA-allele-positive subsets. Co-occurrence clustering excluded repertoires with fewer than 30,000 or more than 120,000 public chains, plus five with anomalous nucleotide sharing. TCRdb carries this immuneACCESS record with in-frame sequences only. Its versions omit some clonotypes, under half of them owing to an unresolved V gene in the studies checked, with the rest unexplained. D and trimming come from the DNA, and the V and J calls and clone size come from that table. The sample table lists about 150,000 clones, around two thirds of them with a count of one. The ten largest clones represent around 1.6% of the sample.

The cohort consisted of 650 to 700 healthy bone marrow donors. All cohort members were sampled while nominally healthy, although unrecorded immune exposures were likely present. The donor tested CMV seronegative and was one of the 352 seronegative cohort members. Every donor gave a peripheral blood sample, and the peripheral blood mononuclear cells from that sample were used for TCR beta sequencing. Genomic DNA extraction from the blood cell samples was performed with the Qiagen DNeasy Blood Extraction Kit. This sample was included in a study of cytomegalovirus exposure and HLA in healthy donors (dated by TCRdb to the late 2010s). Turning to the overall study: In an earlier analysis of 587 of the donors, around 290 Gb of sequence data and 100 million or so unique TCR beta sequences from roughly 200 million T cells were reported. About five DR-DQ haplotypes were treated as single units for association and clustering because of strong linkage in the cohort. Alongside the repertoire data, information on donor age, sex, ethnicity and CMV serostatus was compiled. Of the roughly 400 genotyped donors, about 84% fell in the genetic ancestry cluster associated with self-reported Caucasian donors. In the later analysis, no new phenotypic data were used to find candidate immune exposures; instead, reliance was placed on TCR beta sequences and their occurrence across donors. Every repertoire in the discovery cohort had been generated on one and the same sequencing platform. An earlier analysis of approximately 640 of the donors applied high-throughput TCR beta sequencing to assess whether each TCR beta V gene segment acted as functional or pseudogenic. Approximately 310 gigabases of sequencing data and some 85 million unique TCR sequences were included in an early release covering 550 to 800 HLA-typed donors. The study combined high-throughput TCR immunosequencing, statistical association of individual TCRs with disease status, and machine learning to predict cytomegalovirus infection status. HLA typing included class I and class II loci at four-digit resolution. A later analysis re-analyzed previously published TCR beta repertoires from approximately 670 donors and added high-resolution HLA genotyping to study TCR occurrence patterns. Typing coverage differed by locus: A, B, C, DRB1 and DQB1 were typed in about 620-630 donors, DQA1 in around 500, DPA1 in 600 to 610, and DPB1 in 472. The T cell repertoires of 670 or so subjects were profiled by immunosequencing and related to cytomegalovirus serostatus. A later genetic analysis used genome-wide SNP genotypes for about 65% of the 666 donors, treating that subset as a discovery cohort. Among about 390 genotyped donors of the cohort, an average of approximately 240,000 unique TCR beta nucleotide sequences were sequenced per donor, around 20% of them non-productive. The study was designed to test whether signatures of past pathogen exposure could be identified by cataloging public T cell receptors. Along with the approximately 700-subject first cohort, a separate validation cohort of around 110 different subjects was used. General findings and caveats noted by the study authors: The presence/absence analyses assumed that sequencing depth was roughly uniform across donors, and that assumption may not be true. A later analysis associated 15,000 or so TCR beta sequences with specific HLA alleles at a false discovery rate of 0.05. The cohort was sequenced for TCR beta chains only, and without alpha or paired-chain data the features that could be detected were limited. When HLA alleles, especially DR and DQ, strongly co-occurred, TCR associations were difficult to assign to individual alleles. Across donors, most TCR sequences were observed very rarely, whereas some public TCRs were present in many individuals. A further reported finding was that TCR beta sequences accurately predicted the HLA-A and HLA-B alleles for most subjects in the first cohort. In the study, around 150 TCR beta chains were listed as associated with cytomegalovirus. A later genetic analysis associated a missense DCLRE1C variant with V-gene and J-gene trimming of TCR beta chains, and an independent cohort replicated the association. The authors suggested that the approach could potentially be extended to other disease states and immunological phenotypes. Roughly 15 rarely observed V segments, including chromosome 9 orphons, were excluded from the earlier analysis of about 610 of the donors because counts were too low. Linkage disequilibrium might explain the correlated functional status among segregating V segments, but an unknown experimental factor could not be excluded. Some IMGT-functional V segments, including TRBV6-2 and TRBV6-3, could not be told apart with the 87-base-pair reads, so those segments were excluded. Compared with the approximately 700-donor mean, donors in an Asian-associated ancestry cluster had fewer N-insertions in productive TCRs, according to a later genetic analysis. The only immune exposure information available for the cohort was CMV serostatus. Compared with equally common non-associated chains, HLA-associated TCR beta chains in a later analysis were more clonally expanded and had lower generation probabilities. According to a later analysis, most CMV-associated TCR beta chains appeared to be HLA-restricted, and the HLA associations seemed to be driven largely by CMV exposure. A later analysis reported that several top co-occurrence clusters appeared linked to parvovirus B19, influenza, CMV and Epstein-Barr virus. In a later analysis, the rate of TCR association differed among HLA loci, with DRB1 alleles having the most associated TCRs and HLA-C alleles having the fewest. In both the original and validation cohorts, the classifier was reported to diagnose cytomegalovirus status with high specificity and sensitivity. A cluster of highly shared sequence variants was judged likely to be a technical artifact of the sequencing pipeline. Three of the identified cytomegalovirus-associated TCR beta chains were confirmed in vitro to be specific for cytomegalovirus antigens. Broadly in line with IMGT annotations, most TCR beta V segments showed up in productive rearrangements about 87% or about 30% of the time in an earlier analysis of around 550 of the donors. Because HLA typing was missing for some donors at each locus, association tests included only the typed subset.

Counted from cysteine to phenylalanine, this CDR3 has 15 amino acids. Kept here is only the CDR3 DNA, which spans 45 bases and is read in frame from base 1. Unmatched junction bases come to 10, with V trimmed by 6 bases and J by 4 bases. CDR1 and CDR2 are drawn from the germline V gene (reference sequence): MNHNY, SVGAGI. Sample: PBMCs. The rearrangement combines TRBV6-6 with TRBJ2-3, and TRBD1 aligns with 7 junction nucleotides. The clonotype comes from a woman between 18 and 29 years old in good health and CMV-seronegative. The CDR3: CASSLTRQGSDTQYF. The nucleotide sequence is given as TGTGCCAGCAGCCTAACCCGACAGGGCTCAGATACGCAGTATTTT.